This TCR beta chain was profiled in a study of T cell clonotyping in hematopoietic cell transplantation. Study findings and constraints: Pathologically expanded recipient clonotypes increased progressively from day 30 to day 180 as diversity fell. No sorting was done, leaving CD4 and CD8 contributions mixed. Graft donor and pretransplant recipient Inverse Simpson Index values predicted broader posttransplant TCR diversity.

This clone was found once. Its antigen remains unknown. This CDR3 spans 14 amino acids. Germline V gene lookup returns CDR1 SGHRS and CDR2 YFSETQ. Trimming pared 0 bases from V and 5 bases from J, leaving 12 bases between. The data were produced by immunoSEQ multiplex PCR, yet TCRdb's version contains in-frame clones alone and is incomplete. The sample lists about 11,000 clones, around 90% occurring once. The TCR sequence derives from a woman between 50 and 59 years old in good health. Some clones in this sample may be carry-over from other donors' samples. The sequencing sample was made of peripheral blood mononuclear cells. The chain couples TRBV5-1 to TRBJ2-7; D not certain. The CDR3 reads CASSLAEGAHEQYF. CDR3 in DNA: TGCGCCAGCAGCTTGGCCGAAGGCGCCCACGAGCAGTACTTC.